This is a list of T cell receptor beta chains from one sample in a study of immune cell composition in non-small cell lung cancer. Assay: immunoSEQ multiplex PCR; the TCRdb copy retains only in-frame clones and omits some. The sample lists 3,000 to 3,500 clones, approximately 78% occurring once. Input material: non-adjacent lung tissue. The receptors derive from a human donor with non-small cell lung cancer. The donor label of this sample is uncertain. Each CDR3 is given with its conserved first and last residue. A D gene is named only where the DNA matches it firmly.

CDR3: CSAADRMNTEAFF
D: TRBD1
V: TRBV29-1
J: TRBJ1-1

CDR3: CASSLGLPGTYGYTF
D: NA
V: TRBV7-2
J: TRBJ1-2

CDR3: CSATLLAGGPANEQFF
D: TRBD2
V: TRBV29-1
J: TRBJ2-1

CDR3: CASSPTGLYEQYF
D: NA
V: TRBV27
J: TRBJ2-7

CDR3: CASSLAGGGPDTQYF
D: TRBD2
V: TRBV28
J: TRBJ2-3

CDR3: CASSPGQGMKNTGELFF
D: TRBD1
V: TRBV18
J: TRBJ2-2

CDR3: CASSLGPLAGGSYEQYF
D: TRBD2
V: TRBV5-1
J: TRBJ2-7

CDR3: CASSEGLPNTGELFF
D: NA
V: TRBV7-2
J: TRBJ2-2

CDR3: CATSRDLAIPDTQYF
D: NA
V: TRBV15
J: TRBJ2-3

CDR3: CASSLGLAGLQETQYF
D: TRBD2
V: TRBV5-4
J: TRBJ2-5

CDR3: CAISKGQGRDYEQYF
D: TRBD1
V: TRBV10-3
J: TRBJ2-7

CDR3: CASTRGTYGANVLTF
D: NA
V: TRBV28
J: TRBJ2-6

CDR3: CASSGGERGEQYF
D: TRBD2
V: TRBV9
J: TRBJ2-7

CDR3: CASSYSTGQGSYEQYF
D: TRBD1
V: TRBV6-6
J: TRBJ2-7

CDR3: CATSRSSQEQYF
D: NA
V: TRBV15
J: TRBJ2-7

CDR3: CASSPSPGLGYEQYF
D: TRBD2
V: TRBV9
J: TRBJ2-7

CDR3: CASSPGLAGDTGELFF
D: TRBD2
V: TRBV18
J: TRBJ2-2

CDR3: CASSGGLAGSTGELFF
D: TRBD2
V: TRBV6-1
J: TRBJ2-2

CDR3: CASGFGGVETQYF
D: NA
V: TRBV12-5
J: TRBJ2-5

CDR3: CASSPTGVGANVLTF
D: TRBD1
V: TRBV14
J: TRBJ2-6

CDR3: CASFGTTGSRSGNTIYF
D: NA
V: TRBV28
J: TRBJ1-3

CDR3: CASSIGGRDEQYF
D: NA
V: TRBV19
J: TRBJ2-7

CDR3: CASSPAGGLTDTQYF
D: TRBD2
V: TRBV9
J: TRBJ2-3

CDR3: CASSLGGQVGQPQHF
D: NA
V: TRBV11-1
J: TRBJ1-5

CDR3: CASSGLAAQDTQYF
D: TRBD2
V: TRBV27
J: TRBJ2-3

CDR3: CASSPSRVRSTDTQYF
D: NA
V: TRBV18
J: TRBJ2-3

CDR3: CASSADRGLRTEAFF
D: TRBD1
V: TRBV5-1
J: TRBJ1-1

CDR3: CASAGVLGTGGETQYF
D: TRBD1
V: TRBV25-1
J: TRBJ2-5

CDR3: CASSPTGLYEQYF
D: NA
V: TRBV27
J: TRBJ2-7

CDR3: CASGQGQLGYTF
D: NA
V: TRBV7-2
J: TRBJ1-2

CDR3: CASSVEAGGHTDTQYF
D: TRBD2
V: TRBV9
J: TRBJ2-3

CDR3: CASSPENGRAEQFF
D: NA
V: TRBV21-1
J: TRBJ2-1

CDR3: CASSFQGVEGKLFF
D: TRBD1
V: TRBV28
J: TRBJ1-4

CDR3: CASSRGQPGPRWELFF
D: TRBD1
V: TRBV5-1
J: TRBJ2-2

CDR3: CASSKVGDRGTTANEKLFF
D: NA
V: TRBV21-1
J: TRBJ1-4

CDR3: CASSLGQLNEKLFF
D: NA
V: TRBV5-6
J: TRBJ1-4

CDR3: CASSERTGGEQYF
D: TRBD1
V: TRBV2
J: TRBJ2-7

CDR3: CASSLSGINQPQHF
D: NA
V: TRBV28
J: TRBJ1-5

CDR3: CASSQTTGPPYEQYF
D: TRBD1
V: TRBV2
J: TRBJ2-7

CDR3: CASSLLGQGIGKLFF
D: TRBD1
V: TRBV14
J: TRBJ1-4

CDR3: CASSPPSTSYEQYF
D: NA
V: TRBV18
J: TRBJ2-7